The 5 T cell receptor beta chains in this list originate from one sample, sequenced in a study of T cell repertoires in cytomegalovirus infection (dated by TCRdb to about 2019). The run used an Illumina HiSeq 1500. The raw public reads went through TCRdb reprocessing: fastp at Q25, MiXCR clone calling, in-frame beta chains kept. Here each entry gathers all rows of one CDR3 protein and keeps the most common genes and DNA. The sample has around 900,000 distinct CDR3 sequences on record, around 29% of them singletons. Of the sample, 11% to 15% falls within the top ten clones. Reading the label with the study, this specimen's treatment or condition is: in vitro stimulation with specific CMV peptide epitopes to enrich CMV-specific T cells. The antigens for these receptors are not known. The sample consisted of cultured CD8+ T cells from PBMCs, taken from culture after CMV antigen stimulation. The receptors were sampled from a human donor in good health (CMV status not recorded). Some clones in this sample may be carry-over from other donors' samples.

In its sample, this clonotype was seen a few times. This rearrangement joins TRBV6-6 to TRBJ2-7; D call uncertain. The length of the CDR3 is 12 residues. The V gene lost 6 bases and the J gene lost 7 bases, with 13 bases spanning the gap. Germline V gene lookup returns CDR1 MNHNY and CDR2 SVGAGI (reference sequence). The chain's CDR3 is CASSWMSGEQYV. The DNA of the CDR3 is TGTGCCAGCAGCTGGATGTCAGGAGAGCAGTACGTC.

This clonotype was picked up one time. The chain has TRBV27 and TRBJ2-1; D ambiguous. Between the trimmed V and J ends, which lost 7 bases and 5 bases, there was a span of 18 bases. The CDR3 runs to 15 residues. The germline V gene encodes CDR1 MNHEY and CDR2 SMNVEV (reference sequence). CDR3 DNA sequence: TGTGCCAGCATTGGGCCGCACGCTAAAGACAATGAGCAGTTCTTC. Protein sequence: CASIGPHAKDNEQFF.

The CDR3 coding sequence is TGTGCCAGCAGTTGGACACTTAACTATGGCTACACCTTC. It yields the protein CASSWTLNYGYTF. The chain is built from TRBV12-3 or TRBV12-4 and TRBJ1-2, with D possibly matching TRBD1 (5 bases). V was cut by 4 bases and J by 1 base, with 7 bases left in between. The CDR3 runs to 13 residues.

With respect to this clonotype: Given a much more abundant clone one base away, this may be a read error. V is TRBV7-6 and J is TRBJ2-7; no clear D gene. The germline gives CDR1 SGHVS, CDR2 FNYEAQ. The CDR3 totals 14 residues. V lost 2 bases and J lost 2, with 10 bases in between. The CDR3 nucleotides are TGTGCCAGCAGCTTATCACGGCTGGCCTACGAGCAGTACTTC. Translated, it gives CASSLSRLAYEQYF.

The chain carries TRBV7-9 and TRBJ2-3, with D maybe TRBD2 (5 bases). V shed 5 bases and J shed 4 bases, with 13 bases lying between them. The CDR3 runs 14 residues. Germline lookup yields CDR1 SEHNR and CDR2 FQNEAQ (reference sequence). CDR3 bases: TGTGCCAGCAGCGTGTACAAGGGAGCAGATACGCAGTATTTT. Residues: CASSVYKGADTQYF.